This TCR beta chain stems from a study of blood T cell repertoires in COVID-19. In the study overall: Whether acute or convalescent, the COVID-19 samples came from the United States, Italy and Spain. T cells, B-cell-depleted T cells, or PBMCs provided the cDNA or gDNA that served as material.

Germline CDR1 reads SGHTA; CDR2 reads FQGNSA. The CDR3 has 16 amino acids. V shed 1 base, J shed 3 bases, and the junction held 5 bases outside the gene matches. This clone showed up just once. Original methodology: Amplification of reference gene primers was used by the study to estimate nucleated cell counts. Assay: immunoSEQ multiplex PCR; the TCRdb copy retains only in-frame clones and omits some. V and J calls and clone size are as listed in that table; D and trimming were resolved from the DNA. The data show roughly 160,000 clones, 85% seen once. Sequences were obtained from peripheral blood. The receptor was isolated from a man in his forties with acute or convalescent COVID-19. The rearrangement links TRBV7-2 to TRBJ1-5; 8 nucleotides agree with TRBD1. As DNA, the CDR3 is TGTGCCAGCAGCTTAGGGTCAGGGGGCATCAATCAGCCCCAGCATTTT. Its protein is CASSLGSGGINQPQHF.